Presented here are 10 T cell receptor beta chains from one specimen sequenced in a study of cytomegalovirus exposure and HLA in healthy donors. The primer mix had 60 Vbeta and 13 Jbeta primers. Libraries were prepared by immunoSEQ multiplex PCR; TCRdb keeps only in-frame clonotypes and omits some of them. Among roughly 100,000 clones listed, roughly 79% were seen once. Sequencing used PBMCs. These receptors were collected from a woman aged 40 to 50 in good health and CMV-seronegative.

The chain links TRBV27 to TRBJ1-2; 10 bases map to TRBD1. V was clipped by 4 bases and J by 2 bases; unmatched bases: 4. This CDR3 is built from 15 residues. From germline, CDR1 is MNHEY and CDR2 SMNVEV (reference sequence). The CDR3 DNA reads TGTGCCAGCAGTTCGGGACAGGGGTCAAACTATGGCTACACCTTC. Translation gives CASSSGQGSNYGYTF.

The CDR3 DNA sequence: TGTGCCAGCAGCCAAAATAGCAATCAGCCCCAGCATTTT. It yields the protein CASSQNSNQPQHF. The chain links TRBV6-5 to TRBJ1-5; unclear D gene. The CDR3 has 13 amino acids. Germline V gene lookup returns CDR1 MNHEY and CDR2 SVGAGI. Trimming pared 6 bases from V and 0 bases from J, leaving 6 bases between.

V gene TRBV5-1 combines with J gene TRBJ2-7; TRBD1 matches at 10 bases. The CDR3 runs 15 residues. After removal of 3 bases from V and 5 bases from J, the junction contained 8 bases not matched to a gene. Germline loops: CDR1 SGHRS, CDR2 YFSETQ. CDR3: CASSSPGTGVDEQYF. The CDR3 DNA reads as TGCGCCAGCAGCTCACCAGGGACAGGGGTGGACGAGCAGTACTTC.

J is TRBJ2-2 and V is TRBV7-9; TRBD2 matches 10 bases. The CDR3 runs to 15 residues. Germline V gene lookup returns CDR1 SEHNR and CDR2 FQNEAQ (reference sequence). The junction had 7 bases not matched to a gene; V was cut back by 5 bases and J by 7 bases. Written as DNA, the CDR3 is TGTGCCAGCAGCCCACCTACTAGCGGGGTCGGGGAGCTGTTTTTT. It yields the protein CASSPPTSGVGELFF.

This sequence joins TRBV9 and TRBJ2-5; the D gene is possibly TRBD2 (6 bases). Germline V lookup: CDR1 SGDLS, CDR2 YYNGEE. This CDR3 is built from 14 residues. The germline V and J ends were trimmed by 0 bases and 5 bases, with 11 bases remaining between them. The CDR3 DNA reads TGTGCCAGCAGCGTAGTACCCGGAGGGGAGACCCAGTACTTC. Protein: CASSVVPGGETQYF.

The chain combines TRBV5-4 with TRBJ2-7, with a weak D call TRBD1 (6 bases). The ends were cut back, 3 bases at V and 4 bases at J, with 20 bases in the middle. The germline V gene encodes CDR1 SGHNT and CDR2 YYREEE (reference sequence). The length of the CDR3 is 16 residues. The CDR3 loop is CASSWAGGQPSYEQYF. The CDR3 DNA is TGTGCCAGCAGCTGGGCCGGTGGACAGCCTTCTTACGAGCAGTACTTC.

This clone was seen more than once but under ten times. In nucleotides, the CDR3 is TGTGCCAGCAGCTTGAGCCAGGGTACCTACGAGCAGTACTTC. It encodes CASSLSQGTYEQYF. The gene calls are TRBV7-6 and TRBJ2-7; maybe TRBD1 (5 bases). V was cut by 3 bases and J by 2 bases, with 11 bases left in between. The CDR3 covers 14 residues. In germline, CDR1 is SGHVS, CDR2 FNYEAQ.

Only a few counts were recorded for this clone. This chain connects TRBV7-9 to TRBJ1-1; D gene ambiguous. CDR1 and CDR2 from the germline V gene are SEHNR and FQNEAQ (reference sequence). The V end lost 5 bases, the J end lost 0 bases, and 10 bases lay between the germline ends. The CDR3 is 14 amino acids. The CDR3 nucleotides read TGTGCCAGCAGCGTTGCCCCGGTGAACACTGAAGCTTTCTTT. This encodes CASSVAPVNTEAFF.

This clone was detected only a few times. The rearrangement joins TRBV5-1 to TRBJ2-7; 7 positions agree with TRBD1. Per germline, CDR1 SGHRS and CDR2 YFSETQ. This CDR3 is built from 14 residues. Trimming took 3 bases from V and 3 from J; bases not matched to a gene: 6. The CDR3 loop reads CASSWDRGNYEQYF. The CDR3 DNA sequence: TGCGCCAGCAGCTGGGACAGAGGCAACTACGAGCAGTACTTC.

This clone was detected only once. The chain carries TRBV2 and TRBJ1-2; D perhaps matches TRBD1 (6 bases). Germline-derived CDR1 and CDR2 are SNHLY and FYNNEI. V lost 5 bases to trimming and J lost 5 bases, with 12 bases between them. The CDR3 contains 13 residues. This CDR3 reads CASSKGRGYGYTF. The CDR3 nucleotides are TGTGCCAGCAGTAAGGGGAGGGGGTATGGCTACACCTTC.